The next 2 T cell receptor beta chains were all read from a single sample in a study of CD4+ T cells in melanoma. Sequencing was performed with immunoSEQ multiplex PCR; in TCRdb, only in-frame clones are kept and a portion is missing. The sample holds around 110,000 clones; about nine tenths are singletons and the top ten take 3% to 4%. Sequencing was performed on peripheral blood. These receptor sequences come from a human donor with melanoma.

The CDR3 nucleotides are TGTGCCAGCAGCCCCAGGACCAGCAGGGTAGATACGCAGTATTTT. Protein: CASSPRTSRVDTQYF. This chain links TRBV7-3 with TRBJ2-3; possible D gene TRBD1, 5 bases. With 5 bases removed from V and 5 bases from J, the gap between germline ends came to 17 bases. There are 15 residues in the CDR3. Per germline, CDR1 SGHTA and CDR2 FQGTGA.

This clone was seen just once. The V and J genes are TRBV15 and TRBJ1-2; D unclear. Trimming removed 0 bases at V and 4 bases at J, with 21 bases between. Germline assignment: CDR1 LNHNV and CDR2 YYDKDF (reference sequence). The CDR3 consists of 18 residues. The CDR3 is CATSRDRTSPDSGYGYTF. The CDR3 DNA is TGTGCCACCAGCAGAGATAGGACTTCGCCAGACTCAGGCTATGGCTACACCTTC.